These 21 T cell receptor beta chains came from one sample sequenced in a study of Graves' ophthalmopathy and Graves' hyperthyroidism. From RNA, the CDR3 regions of TCR beta chains were amplified and sequenced. Following a first-round RT-PCR that used HTBI primers, a second-round multiplex PCR was carried out. TCRdb reanalysed the multiplex PCR reads using MiXCR and keeps one entry per CDR3 protein. Here the sample spans around 1.1 million distinct CDR3 sequences, about 36% being singletons. Sequenced material: peripheral blood or thyroid tissue (not recorded which). These receptors were obtained from an adult man with Graves' hyperthyroidism.

The rearrangement uses TRBV4-3 and TRBJ1-6, with a tentative D call TRBD1 (5 bases). Germline CDR1 reads LGHNA; CDR2 reads YSLEER. Trimming shortened V by 0 bases and J by 3 bases, and 12 bases separated the two germline ends. The CDR3 length is 17 residues. The CDR3: CASSQEGRGGYNSPLHF. The CDR3 DNA reads TGCGCCAGCAGCCAAGAGGGACGCGGGGGCTATAATTCACCCCTCCACTTT.

This chain links TRBV6-6 with TRBJ2-7; 8 nucleotides match TRBD2. The CDR3 length is 16 residues. With V trimmed by 0 bases and J by 2 bases, 6 bases remained unmatched. CDR1 and CDR2 (germline): MNHNY, SVGAGI (reference sequence). The CDR3 here is CASSYSRLAGTYEQYF. The CDR3 bases are TGTGCCAGCAGTTACTCGCGTCTAGCGGGTACCTACGAGCAGTACTTC.

This clonotype was observed a few times. The chain links TRBV20-1 to TRBJ2-2; 7 nucleotides align to TRBD1. This CDR3 comprises 14 residues. J was trimmed by 3 bases and V by 1 base; bases with no gene match: 2. The germline V gene has CDR1 DFQATT and CDR2 SNEGSKA (reference sequence). The CDR3 loop is CSARGQGDTGELFF. CDR3 DNA sequence: TGCAGTGCTAGAGGCCAGGGGGACACCGGGGAGCTGTTTTTT.

This clonotype was seen a few times. One end of the junction does not line up with germline, which may come from a read error. V usage is TRBV7-2 and J usage is TRBJ1-2; tentative D call: TRBD1 (5 bases). CDR1 and CDR2 (germline): SGHTA, FQGNSA. The CDR3 extends over 16 amino acids. The CDR3 sequence: CASSLRVTGMTYGYTF. The CDR3 region has the DNA TGTGCCAGCAGCTTAAGGGTTACAGGCATGACCTATGGTTACACCTTC.

The chain links TRBV29-1 to TRBJ1-1; D is unclear. The germline V and J ends were trimmed by 8 bases and 1 base, with 11 bases remaining between them. The CDR3 is made up of 12 amino acids. CDR1 and CDR2 from the germline V gene are SQVTM and ANQGSEA. The CDR3 nucleotides read TGCAGCTTAGATGGGAAGAACACTGAAGCTTTCTTT. Translation: CSLDGKNTEAFF.

This clonotype was recorded at least ten times. This chain uses TRBV7-8 with TRBJ2-5; TRBD2 agrees at 9 bases. Per the germline V gene, CDR1 is SGHVS and CDR2 is FQNEAQ. V lost 2 bases and J lost 3; bases outside the gene matches: 7. This CDR3 spans 16 amino acids. CDR3 nucleotides: TGTGCCAGCAGCTTAATTGGCGGGGGGGAAGAAGAGACCCAGTACTTC. Its protein product is CASSLIGGGEEETQYF.

This rearrangement joins TRBV4-1 to TRBJ1-5; a weak D match, TRBD1 (5 bases). The CDR3 runs to 15 residues. Per the germline V gene, CDR1 is MGHRA and CDR2 is YSYEKL. The ends were cut back, 4 bases at V and 4 bases at J, with 14 bases in the middle. CDR3 loop: CASSLILGANQPQHF. The CDR3 coding sequence is TGCGCCAGCAGCCTAATTTTAGGGGCGAATCAGCCCCAGCATTTT.

The table lists this clonotype with a count of one. The V call is TRBV25-1, the J call TRBJ1-6, with 12 bases aligning to TRBD1. J lost 8 bases, V lost 2 bases, and 7 bases had no gene match. The CDR3 loop spans 17 amino acids. Germline loops: CDR1 MGHDK, CDR2 SYGVNS. The CDR3 coding sequence is TGTGCCAGCAGTGAAACCGGGACAGGGGGCTCATATTCACCCCTCCACTTT. This gives the protein CASSETGTGGSYSPLHF. Variable domain in full (rest from reference TRBV25-1 and TRBJ1-6): EADIYQTPRYLVIGTGKKITLECSQTMGHDKMYWYQQDPGMELHLIHYSYGVNSTEKGDLSSESTVSRIRTEHFPLTLESARPSHTSQYLCASSETGTGGSYSPLHFGNGTRLTVT.

In this sample, this clonotype turned up a few times. The J gene is TRBJ1-5, the V gene TRBV6-2 or TRBV6-3, with D uncertain. Germline V lookup: CDR1 MNHEY, CDR2 SVGEGT. Between the trimmed V and J ends, which lost 0 bases and 4 bases, there was a span of 7 bases. The CDR3 loop spans 14 amino acids. CDR3: CASSYSGWNQPQHF. The CDR3 bases are TGTGCCAGCAGTTACTCAGGGTGGAATCAGCCCCAGCATTTT.

This clonotype was counted many times. The rearrangement links TRBV12-3 or TRBV12-4 to TRBJ2-5; D perhaps matches TRBD2 (5 bases). The CDR3 is made up of 13 amino acids. The CDR3 protein is CASAAGGQETQYF. In DNA, the CDR3 is TGTGCGTCGGCCGCAGGCGGGCAAGAGACCCAGTACTTC.

This clonotype was seen a handful of times. J is TRBJ2-7 and V is TRBV29-1; a possible D gene is TRBD1 (6 bases). Germline V gene data show CDR1 as SQVTM and CDR2 as ANQGSEA. This CDR3 has 13 amino acids. V lost 4 bases, J lost 2 bases, and 12 bases lay in between. The CDR3 protein is CSVGGQRPYEQYF. As DNA, the CDR3 is TGCAGCGTTGGAGGACAGAGACCCTACGAGCAGTACTTC.

The chain has TRBV29-1 and TRBJ2-5; 12 bases match TRBD2. Germline V gene sequence: CDR1 SQVTM, CDR2 ANQGSEA. V was pared by 8 bases and J by 4 bases, with 5 bases of the junction left unmatched. This CDR3 is 13 amino acids long. CDR3 DNA sequence: TGCAGCTTGCGACTAGCGGGGGCAGAGACCCAGTACTTC. It is translated as CSLRLAGAETQYF.

This clonotype was detected ten times or more. V gene TRBV11-2 combines with J gene TRBJ2-7; 7 bases match TRBD1. The germline CDR1 and CDR2 sequences are SGHAT and FQNNGV. With 1 base clipped from V and 9 bases from J, the junction kept 6 bases outside the gene matches. The CDR3 spans 13 residues. CDR3 DNA: TGTGCCAGCAGCTTAGGACAGGGTACCTTGCAGTACTTC. Protein sequence: CASSLGQGTLQYF. Filled out from reference TRBV11-2 and TRBJ2-7, the complete variable domain reads EAGVAQSPRYKIIEKRQSVAFWCNPISGHATLYWYQQILGQGPKLLIQFQNNGVVDDSQLPKDRFSAERLKGVDSTLKIQPAKLEDSAVYLCASSLGQGTLQYFGPGTRLTVT.

In this sample, this clonotype turned up many times. The chain uses TRBV29-1 and TRBJ1-1; no definite D call. Germline lookup yields CDR1 SQVTM and CDR2 ANQGSEA. Trimming removed 7 bases at V and 1 base at J, with 16 bases between. This CDR3 has 14 amino acids. Written as DNA, the CDR3 is TGCAGCGGATTAGTAGGACCGACGAACACTGAAGCTTTCTTT. It encodes CSGLVGPTNTEAFF.

This clonotype is a singleton in its sample. V is TRBV29-1 and J is TRBJ2-7; perhaps TRBD2 as D (5 bases). The germline gives CDR1 SQVTM, CDR2 ANQGSEA. CDR3 length: 13 residues. V was pared by 8 bases and J by 4 bases, with 18 bases between. The CDR3 protein is CSLVEGQVYEQYF. CDR3 in DNA: TGCAGCTTAGTAGAGGGTCAAGTGTACGAGCAGTACTTC.

In nucleotides, the CDR3 is TGTGCCACCAGTGTGGGTAGCAATCAGCCCCAGTACTTC. Protein: CATSVGSNQPQYF. The chain combines TRBV24-1 with TRBJ2-5; D is unclear. This CDR3 region has 13 residues. Germline CDR1 and CDR2: KGHDR and SFDVKD. V lost 5 bases to trimming and J lost 9 bases, with 15 bases between them.

This clonotype was seen many times. The J gene is TRBJ2-2, the V gene TRBV2; 7 positions agree with TRBD2. From germline, CDR1 is SNHLY and CDR2 FYNNEI. This CDR3 is 13 amino acids long. V lost 11 bases to trimming and J lost 0 bases; unmatched junction nucleotides: 3. The CDR3 here is CAERGSNTGELFF. CDR3 in DNA: TGTGCCGAGCGGGGTTCGAACACCGGGGAGCTGTTTTTT.

This clonotype showed up many times. The chain uses TRBV6-6 and TRBJ1-5; 12 bases align to TRBD1. The CDR3 spans 16 residues. The J segment lost 5 bases and the V segment lost 5 bases, leaving 7 bases of the junction unmatched. Germline CDR1 is MNHNY and CDR2 is SVGAGI (reference sequence). In DNA, the CDR3 is TGTGCCAGCAGTCCCGGCGGGACAGGGGGCTATCAGCCCCAGCATTTT. Translating it yields CASSPGGTGGYQPQHF.

This clonotype was counted ten times or more. The CDR3 region has the DNA TGTGCCAGCAGTCCGACTTCGGGACCAACCTACGAGCAGTACTTC. This sequence encodes CASSPTSGPTYEQYF. The V and J genes are TRBV7-9 and TRBJ2-7; either TRBD1 or TRBD2 may supply D (5 bases each). The germline V gene has CDR1 SEHNR and CDR2 FQNEAQ (reference sequence). V was shortened by 6 bases and J by 2 bases, with 17 bases between the two germline ends. The CDR3 extends over 15 amino acids.

This clonotype was detected many times. This CDR3 reads CSAVGTDRLNYF. CDR3 DNA: TGCAGTGCGGTCGGGACAGACAGACTGAATTACTTC. This sequence joins TRBV20-1 and TRBJ2-5, with TRBD1 identical over 7 bases. There are 12 residues in the CDR3. The trim removed 6 bases at V and 14 bases at J, leaving 15 bases unmatched. Per germline, CDR1 DFQATT and CDR2 SNEGSKA (reference sequence).

This chain joins TRBV4-3 and TRBJ1-1; D is uncertain. Germline CDR1 is LGHNA and CDR2 is YSLEER. The CDR3 is 13 amino acids. Trimming took off 4 bases at V and 4 bases at J, with 10 bases between the two ends. The CDR3 region is CASSRNRGTEAFF. The CDR3 DNA reads as TGCGCCAGCAGCCGCAACAGAGGCACTGAAGCTTTCTTT.